The 18 T cell receptor beta chains below were found in one sample sequenced in a study of cytomegalovirus exposure and HLA in healthy donors. In the PCR, 60 Vbeta and 13 Jbeta primers were used. Libraries were prepared by immunoSEQ multiplex PCR; TCRdb keeps only in-frame clonotypes and omits some of them. The repertoire includes around 130,000 clones, roughly 70% of them detected once, and around 6.6% sits in the top ten. The specimen sequenced was PBMCs. These receptors all stem from a man aged 35-49 years in good health and CMV-seropositive.

This chain uses TRBV5-1 with TRBJ2-7; D gene unclear. V was shortened by 0 bases and J by 5 bases, with 3 bases between the two germline ends. From germline, CDR1 is SGHRS and CDR2 YFSETQ. There are 11 residues in the CDR3. CDR3 DNA sequence: TGCGCCAGCAGCTTGGAGCACGAGCAGTACTTC. This encodes CASSLEHEQYF.

The rearrangement links TRBV5-8 to TRBJ2-7; D is ambiguous. CDR1 and CDR2 (germline): SGHTS, YDEGEE. CDR3 length: 11 residues. Trimming shortened V by 1 base and J by 4 bases, and 3 bases separated the two germline ends. The CDR3 sequence is CASSLRYEQYF. In nucleotides, the CDR3 is TGTGCCAGCAGCTTGCGGTACGAGCAGTACTTC.

This chain joins TRBV28 and TRBJ2-7, with 7 nucleotides matching TRBD1. Germline V gene lookup returns CDR1 MDHEN and CDR2 SYDVKM. Trimming took 3 bases from V and 3 from J; bases not matched to a gene: 11. The CDR3 totals 16 residues. As DNA, the CDR3 is TGTGCCAGCAGTTTCAGCCCGGGACAGACATACTACGAGCAGTACTTC. Its translation: CASSFSPGQTYYEQYF.

V gene TRBV10-3 combines with J gene TRBJ1-1; D unclear. Germline CDR1 reads ENHRY; CDR2 reads SYGVKD. This CDR3 is 14 amino acids long. V lost 3 bases to trimming and J lost 6 bases, with 14 bases between them. CDR3 in DNA: TGTGCCATCAGTGATTCGAATTTGAGCCCTGAAGCTTTCTTT. Translation: CAISDSNLSPEAFF.

The rearrangement links TRBV30 to TRBJ1-1, with TRBD1 as a possible D gene (5 bases). The CDR3 length is 13 residues. V was shortened by 0 bases and J by 10 bases, with 15 bases between the two germline ends. Germline CDR1 reads GTSNPN; CDR2 reads SVGIG (reference sequence). Here the CDR3 DNA reads TGTGCCTGGAGTGTACCCCCTTTCGGGGGAGCTTTCTTT. Translation: CAWSVPPFGGAFF.

The V call is TRBV5-1, the J call TRBJ1-2; 7 bases line up with TRBD1. With 3 bases clipped from V and 4 bases from J, the junction kept 21 bases outside the gene matches. Germline V CDR1 and CDR2: SGHRS, YFSETQ. The length of the CDR3 is 19 residues. For the CDR3, the DNA is TGCGCCAGCAGCTCCCCGTCGAATACAGGGGCTCCATCCCCCTATGGCTACACCTTC. Its protein is CASSSPSNTGAPSPYGYTF. Complete variable domain (other parts from reference TRBV5-1 and TRBJ1-2): KAGVTQTPRYLIKTRGQQVTLSCSPISGHRSVSWYQQTPGQGLQFLFEYFSETQRNKGNFPGRFSGRQFSNSRSEMNVSTLELGDSALYLCASSSPSNTGAPSPYGYTFGSGTRLTVV.

This clone was observed a handful of times. The rearrangement joins TRBV6-6 to TRBJ2-7, with TRBD1 matching 7 bases. Looked up from germline, CDR1 is MNHNY and CDR2 is SVGAGI (reference sequence). V was clipped by 2 bases and J by 3 bases; unmatched bases: 4. The CDR3 extends over 14 amino acids. The chain's CDR3 is CASSYAGTVYEQYF. The CDR3 region has the DNA TGTGCCAGCAGTTACGCCGGGACAGTCTACGAGCAGTACTTC.

The V and J genes are TRBV15 and TRBJ2-5; 7 positions match TRBD1. The length of the CDR3 is 14 residues. CDR1 is LNHNV and CDR2 is YYDKDF in the germline V gene (reference sequence). Losses at the gene ends were 1 base for V and 11 bases for J; bases not matched to a gene: 10. The CDR3 bases are TGTGCCACCAGCAGAGGAGTACAGGGGTGGGAGCAGTACTTC. Translated: CATSRGVQGWEQYF.

The J gene is TRBJ1-4, the V gene TRBV28, with D possibly being TRBD1 (5 bases). The V end lost 4 bases, the J end lost 8 bases, and 17 bases lay between the germline ends. The CDR3 spans 15 residues. The germline V gene encodes CDR1 MDHEN and CDR2 SYDVKM. The chain's CDR3 is CASSYKTAFGEKLFF. The CDR3 region has the DNA TGTGCCAGCAGTTACAAGACAGCCTTCGGCGAAAAACTGTTTTTT. The full variable domain, its missing parts supplied by reference TRBV28 and TRBJ1-4, is DVKVTQSSRYLVKRTGEKVFLECVQDMDHENMFWYRQDPGLGLRLIYFSYDVKMKEKGDIPEGYSVSREKKERFSLILESASTNQTSMYLCASSYKTAFGEKLFFGSGTQLSVL.

The table lists this clone with a count of one. The chain joins TRBV9 to TRBJ1-2; 8 bases match TRBD1. The V gene end was trimmed by 4 bases and the J gene end by 2 bases; junction bases not matched to a gene: 4. This CDR3 contains 14 residues. The V gene's germline CDR1 is SGDLS and CDR2 YYNGEE. The CDR3 here is CASSPDRANYGYTF. CDR3 DNA: TGTGCCAGCAGCCCGGACAGGGCCAACTATGGCTACACCTTC. The full variable domain, with the rest looked up from reference TRBV9 and TRBJ1-2, is DSGVTQTPKHLITATGQRVTLRCSPRSGDLSVYWYQQSLDQGLQFLIQYYNGEERAKGNILERFSAQQFPDLHSELNLSSLELGDSALYFCASSPDRANYGYTFGSGTRLTVV.

This clone was seen just once. The chain is built from TRBV15 and TRBJ2-7; 7 bases are shared with TRBD2. V lost 0 bases, J lost 6 bases, and 14 bases stayed unmatched. CDR1 LNHNV and CDR2 YYDKDF come from the germline V gene (reference sequence). CDR3 length: 17 residues. CDR3 loop: CATSRDLGSAGSIEQYF. The CDR3 DNA reads as TGTGCCACCAGCAGAGATCTGGGGTCAGCGGGATCCATCGAGCAGTACTTC.

The CDR3 is CASSIRTAYYEQYF. The CDR3 DNA is TGTGCCAGCAGCATTCGGACAGCCTACTACGAGCAGTACTTC. The chain links TRBV21-1 to TRBJ2-7; TRBD1, the D gene given by the table, was not confirmed from the DNA. TRBV21-1 is a recognized pseudogene. The CDR3 is made up of 14 amino acids.

The chain recombines TRBV30 with TRBJ1-1, with a weak D call TRBD1 (6 bases). V was cut by 4 bases and J by 1 base, with 16 bases left in between. The CDR3 sequence is 15 residues long. Germline values: CDR1 GTSNPN, CDR2 SVGIG (reference sequence). As DNA, the CDR3 is TGTGCCTGGAAACCGTGGGGAGGGGGGAACACTGAAGCTTTCTTT. It translates to CAWKPWGGGNTEAFF. The full variable domain, in which reference TRBV30 and TRBJ1-1 provide the parts outside the CDR3, is SQTIHQWPATLVQPVGSPLSLECTVEGTSNPNLYWYRQAAGRGLQLLFYSVGIGQISSEVPQNLSASRPQDRQFILSSKKLLLSDSGFYLCAWKPWGGGNTEAFFGQGTRLTVV.

The rearrangement uses TRBV18 and TRBJ1-1; 8 bases align to TRBD1. From germline, CDR1 is KGHSH and CDR2 LQKENI. The CDR3 loop spans 16 amino acids. Unmatched junction bases numbered 12, after V lost 4 bases and J lost 5 bases. The CDR3 sequence is CASSLGQGGSMTEAFF. CDR3 nucleotide sequence: TGTGCCAGCTCACTTGGACAGGGAGGGTCTATGACTGAAGCTTTCTTT.

The V and J genes are TRBV28 and TRBJ1-2, with D maybe TRBD1 (5 bases). The germline V gene has CDR1 MDHEN and CDR2 SYDVKM. The CDR3 consists of 14 residues. V lost 4 bases and J 2 bases, leaving 11 bases between the germline ends. CDR3 nucleotide sequence: TGTGCCAGCAGTTCACCCCAGGGAAACTATGGCTACACCTTC. Its translation: CASSSPQGNYGYTF.

Only one count was recorded for this clone. The chain is built from TRBV2 and TRBJ2-2; D perhaps matches TRBD1 (6 bases). CDR1 and CDR2 (germline): SNHLY, FYNNEI. V was pared by 2 bases and J by 6 bases, with 10 bases between. The CDR3 consists of 14 residues. The CDR3 nucleotides are TGTGCCAGCAGTGAACAGGGGATGCCCGGGGAGCTGTTTTTT. Translating it yields CASSEQGMPGELFF.

This clone showed up just once. This chain uses TRBV6-5 with TRBJ1-2, with no clear D. Germline V lookup: CDR1 MNHEY, CDR2 SVGAGI. This CDR3 is 12 amino acids long. Trimming pared 4 bases from V and 3 bases from J, leaving 6 bases between. CDR3: CASSSGYYGYTF. The CDR3 DNA reads TGTGCCAGCAGTTCCGGGTACTATGGCTACACCTTC.

This clone appeared once. The chain is built from TRBV4-1 and TRBJ2-7; no reliable D call. The germline V gene encodes CDR1 MGHRA and CDR2 YSYEKL. The CDR3 extends over 16 amino acids. V lost 0 bases and J lost 0, with 12 bases in between. CDR3 region: CASSQDMNSGSYEQYF. The CDR3 DNA sequence: TGCGCCAGCAGCCAAGATATGAACTCAGGCTCCTACGAGCAGTACTTC.